This TCR beta chain was captured by sequencing in a study of cytomegalovirus exposure and HLA in healthy donors. 13 Jbeta primers and 60 Vbeta primers were used for the PCR. Repertoires were generated with immunoSEQ multiplex PCR, while TCRdb's copy carries only in-frame clones and drops some. This sample has 150,000 or so clones, with 70% to 90% found just once. The CDR3 loop spans 14 amino acids. Trimming removed 5 bases at V and 0 bases at J, with 12 bases between. CDR1 and CDR2 from the germline V gene are SGHRS and YFSETQ. The TCR originated in a woman in her late teens or twenties in good health and CMV-seronegative. The material sequenced was PBMCs. The gene calls are TRBV5-1 and TRBJ2-7; D might be TRBD1 (5 bases). The CDR3 sequence: CASRGREFSYEQYF. In nucleotides, the CDR3 is TGCGCCAGCAGAGGCAGGGAATTCTCCTACGAGCAGTACTTC.